The rows below give T cell receptor beta chains drawn from one sample of a study of T cells in tuberculosis. The method was immunoSEQ multiplex PCR; TCRdb's version includes in-frame clones alone and lacks a portion of them. Among about 37,000 clones listed, about 91% were seen once. The specimen comprised PBMCs, sampled at tuberculosis diagnosis. The source is an adult with tuberculosis. CDR3s include the opening cysteine and the closing phenylalanine or tryptophan. Fields, in order: J gene, D gene, V gene, CDR3 length, CDR3 protein, CDR3 DNA. The D gene is left open where the match is weak.

TRBJ1-3,TRBD1,TRBV28,16,CASSHKQGASGNTIYF,TGTGCCAGCAGCCATAAACAGGGGGCCTCTGGAAACACCATATATTTT
TRBJ2-3,TRBD2,TRBV19,20,CASRSIYPAGETHSTDTQYF,TGTGCCAGTCGTAGTATATACCCAGCGGGGGAGACTCACAGCACAGATACGCAGTATTTT
TRBJ1-5,-,TRBV21-1,15,CASKKQRKSNQPQHF,TGTGCCAGCAAAAAGCAGAGGAAAAGCAATCAGCCCCAGCATTTT
TRBJ2-1,TRBD2,TRBV4-1,18,CASSQGLLAGFSYNEQFF,TGCGCCAGCAGCCAAGGCCTCCTAGCGGGGTTCTCCTACAATGAGCAGTTCTTC
TRBJ2-1,-,TRBV19,15,CASSIGGRTRNEQFF,TGTGCCAGTAGTATAGGGGGCAGGACCCGCAATGAGCAGTTCTTC
TRBJ1-1,-,TRBV30,13,CAWSVHGDTEAFF,TGTGCCTGGAGTGTACACGGGGACACTGAAGCTTTCTTT
TRBJ2-2,-,TRBV19,14,CASTPPRVTGELFF,TGTGCCAGTACCCCCCCACGGGTCACCGGGGAGCTGTTTTTT
TRBJ2-1,TRBD2,TRBV25-1,15,CASSEPRGGINEQFF,TGTGCCAGCAGTGAACCTCGGGGGGGCATAAATGAGCAGTTCTTC
TRBJ1-2,TRBD1,TRBV29-1,13,CSAGTGSNYGYTF,TGCAGCGCTGGGACAGGGTCTAACTATGGCTACACCTTC
TRBJ2-7,-,TRBV4-2,14,CASSQGTDYYEQYF,TGTGCCAGCAGCCAAGGAACAGACTACTACGAGCAGTACTTC
TRBJ2-1,-,TRBV4-1,18,CASSQVIVRGQIHNEQFF,TGCGCCAGCAGCCAAGTGATTGTTCGAGGACAGATCCACAATGAGCAGTTCTTC
TRBJ2-5,-,TRBV27,13,CASTRRAGETQYF,TGTGCCAGCACCCGGCGGGCGGGAGAGACCCAGTACTTC
TRBJ1-1,TRBD1,TRBV6-6,12,CASSTGGTEAFF,TGTGCCAGCAGCACAGGGGGCACTGAAGCTTTCTTT
TRBJ2-1,TRBD2,TRBV2,22,CASSDPSLGTSGGTSSYNEQFF,TGTGCCAGCAGTGACCCCTCCCTGGGGACTAGCGGGGGGACGAGCTCCTACAATGAGCAGTTCTTC